This TCR beta chain was identified in a study of T cells after yellow fever vaccination. The V end was cut by 0 bases, the J end by 4 bases, with 18 bases between. Per germline, CDR1 GTSNPN and CDR2 SVGIG (reference sequence). This CDR3 comprises 16 residues. From the 5' RACE reads, TCRdb called clonotypes with MiXCR, one entry per CDR3 protein. Found here are hundreds of thousands of distinct CDR3 sequences, approximately 13% of them singletons; the top ten hold about 15%. The sample holds a few counts of this clonotype. The sample in question was PBMCs, obtained on the day of the yellow fever booster vaccination. This TCR came from a man aged 25-45 years who received the YFV17D yellow fever vaccine. This chain uses TRBV30 with TRBJ2-5; D gene unclear. CDR3 amino acids: CAWSVFGRSVGETQYF. CDR3 DNA: TGTGCCTGGAGTGTGTTTGGACGAAGTGTGGGAGAGACCCAGTACTTC. The full variable domain, rest sourced from reference TRBV30 and TRBJ2-5, is SQTIHQWPATLVQPVGSPLSLECTVEGTSNPNLYWYRQAAGRGLQLLFYSVGIGQISSEVPQNLSASRPQDRQFILSSKKLLLSDSGFYLCAWSVFGRSVGETQYFGPGTRLLVL.